The clone carrying this TCR beta chain is a singleton in its sample. This CDR3 contains 14 residues. V dropped 4 bases and J dropped 4; count of bases not matched to a gene: 3. Germline CDR1 and CDR2: SGHDT and YYEEEE. In the authors' methods: The detection floor for productive clonotype frequency was 2.59 x 10-5. Assay used: immunoSEQ multiplex PCR; TCRdb lists only in-frame clones, some missing. Clone size and the V and J calls come from that table; the DNA yielded D and trimming. Of some 34,000 clones listed, roughly four fifths were seen once; the top ten hold 0.29%. This sample is part of a study of STAT5B mutations in CD4+ large granular lymphocyte leukemia.

The material sequenced was CD4+ T cells from blood buffy coats. This TCR derives from a human donor in good health. V and J are TRBV5-6 and TRBJ1-3, with 9 nucleotides matching TRBD1. CDR3 protein: CASSVQGAGNTIYF. The CDR3 coding sequence is TGTGCCAGCAGCGTACAGGGGGCAGGAAACACCATATATTTT.